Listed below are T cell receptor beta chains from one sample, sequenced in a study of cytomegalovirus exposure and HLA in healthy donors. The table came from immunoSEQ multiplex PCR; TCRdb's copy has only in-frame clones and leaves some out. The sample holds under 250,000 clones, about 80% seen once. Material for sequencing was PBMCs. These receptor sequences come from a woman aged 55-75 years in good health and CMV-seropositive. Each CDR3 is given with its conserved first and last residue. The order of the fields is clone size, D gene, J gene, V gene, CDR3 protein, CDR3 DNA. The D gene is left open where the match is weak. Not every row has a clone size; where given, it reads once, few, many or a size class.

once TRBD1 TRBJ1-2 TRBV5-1 CASSPGTGVGYTF TGCGCCAGCAGCCCGGGGACAGGGGTTGGCTACACCTTC
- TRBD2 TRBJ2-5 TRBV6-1 CASSERAGGGETQYF TGTGCCAGCAGTGAGAGGGCGGGAGGGGGAGAGACCCAGTACTTC
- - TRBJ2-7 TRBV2 CASNREGYEQYF TGTGCCAGTAACAGGGAGGGTTACGAGCAGTACTTC
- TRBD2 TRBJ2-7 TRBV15 CATSGHLAGYYEQYF TGTGCCACCAGCGGACACCTAGCGGGCTACTACGAGCAGTACTTC
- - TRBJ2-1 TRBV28 CASSFYGRLKYEQFF TGTGCCAGCAGTTTTTATGGGAGGTTAAAGTATGAGCAGTTCTTC
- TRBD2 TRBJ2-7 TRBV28 CASIPGLAASEQYF TGTGCCAGCATACCGGGACTAGCGGCCTCAGAGCAGTACTTC
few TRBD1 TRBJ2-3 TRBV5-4 CASSTGQITDTQYF TGTGCCAGCAGCACGGGACAGATCACAGATACGCAGTATTTT
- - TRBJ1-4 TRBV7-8 CASSSPLEAGLGEKLFF TGTGCCAGCAGCTCCCCCCTGGAGGCGGGACTCGGAGAAAAACTGTTTTTT
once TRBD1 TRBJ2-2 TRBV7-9 CASSLPTGRLFF TGTGCCAGCAGCTTACCGACAGGGCGGCTGTTTTTT
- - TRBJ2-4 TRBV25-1 CASSQRGVLAKNIQYF TGTGCCAGCAGTCAACGGGGTGTACTAGCCAAAAACATTCAGTACTTC
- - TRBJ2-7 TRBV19 CASSAGTVYEQYF TGTGCCAGTAGTGCCGGGACTGTTTACGAGCAGTACTTC
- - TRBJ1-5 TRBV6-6 CASSGQGTYQPQHF TGTGCCAGCAGTGGTCAGGGAACTTATCAGCCCCAGCATTTT
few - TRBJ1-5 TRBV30 CAWSVGVSNQPQHF TGTGCCTGGAGTGTAGGAGTTAGCAATCAGCCCCAGCATTTT
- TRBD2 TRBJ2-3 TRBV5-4 CASSSRTSGGSTDTQYF TGTGCCAGCAGCTCTAGGACTAGCGGGGGAAGCACAGATACGCAGTATTTT
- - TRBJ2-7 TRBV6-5 CASSPSQLAAEQYF TGTGCCAGCAGTCCATCACAACTAGCTGCCGAGCAGTACTTC
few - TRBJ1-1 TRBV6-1 CASRETGYTEAFF TGTGCCAGCAGGGAAACAGGGTACACTGAAGCTTTCTTT
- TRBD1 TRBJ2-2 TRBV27 CASSLLTGGTGELFF TGTGCCAGCAGTTTATTGACAGGGGGTACCGGGGAGCTGTTTTTT
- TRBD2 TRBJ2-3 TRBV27 CASSSPGLAGGDTQYF TGTGCCAGCAGCTCACCGGGACTAGCGGGAGGAGATACGCAGTATTTT
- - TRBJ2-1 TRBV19 CASSSYPQGPYEQFF TGTGCCAGTAGTTCCTACCCACAGGGCCCCTATGAGCAGTTCTTC
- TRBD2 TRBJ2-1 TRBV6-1 CASSDEVLAVYNEQFF TGTGCCAGCAGTGACGAGGTACTAGCGGTTTACAATGAGCAGTTCTTC
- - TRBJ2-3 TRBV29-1 CSVGGWGTKPRTDTQYF TGCAGCGTCGGCGGTTGGGGCACTAAGCCTCGCACAGATACGCAGTATTTT
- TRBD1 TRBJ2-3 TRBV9 CASSVRQGDPSTDTQYF TGTGCCAGCAGCGTACGCCAGGGGGATCCTAGCACAGATACGCAGTATTTT
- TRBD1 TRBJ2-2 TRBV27 CASSLQGQAANTGELFF TGTGCCAGCAGCCTTCAGGGACAGGCCGCGAACACCGGGGAGCTGTTTTTT
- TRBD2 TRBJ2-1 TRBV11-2 CASSLVGWAGANEQFF TGTGCCAGCAGCTTAGTGGGTTGGGCGGGAGCCAATGAGCAGTTCTTC
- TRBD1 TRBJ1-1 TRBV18 CASSLSRGDTEAFF TGTGCCAGCTCACTCTCCAGGGGGGACACTGAAGCTTTCTTT
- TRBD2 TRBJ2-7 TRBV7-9 CSSSSVFAGGSEQYF TGTTCCAGCAGCTCTGTCTTTGCGGGAGGCAGCGAGCAGTACTTC
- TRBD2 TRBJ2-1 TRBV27 CASSLMWEGASYNEQFF TGTGCCAGCAGTTTAATGTGGGAGGGAGCCTCCTACAATGAGCAGTTCTTC
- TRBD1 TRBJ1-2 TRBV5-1 CASSLTGDSVDGYTF TGCGCCAGCAGTCTCACCGGGGACAGTGTAGATGGCTACACCTTC
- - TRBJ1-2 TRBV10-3 CAISESRVGYTF TGTGCCATCAGTGAGTCACGGGTCGGCTACACCTTC
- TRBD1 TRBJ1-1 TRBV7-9 CSSRSLRDSMNTEAFF TGTTCCAGCAGATCGCTCCGGGACAGCATGAACACTGAAGCTTTCTTT
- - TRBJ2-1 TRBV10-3 CAISEVSAHSYNEQFF TGTGCCATCAGTGAGGTTAGCGCCCACTCCTACAATGAGCAGTTCTTC
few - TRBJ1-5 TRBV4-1 CASTQGPGVVNQPQHF TGCGCCAGCACCCAGGGGCCTGGGGTAGTCAATCAGCCCCAGCATTTT
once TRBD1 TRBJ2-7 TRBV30 CAGTGVRYEQYF TGTGCCGGGACAGGGGTCCGCTACGAGCAGTACTTC
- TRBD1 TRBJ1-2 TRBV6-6 CASRQTGDYGYTF TGTGCCAGCAGGCAAACAGGGGACTATGGCTACACCTTC
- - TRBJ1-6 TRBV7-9 CASSHRVAMSSPLHF TGTGCCAGCAGCCACAGGGTCGCGATGAGTTCACCCCTCCACTTT
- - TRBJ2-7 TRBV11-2 CASSLAGDEEQYF TGTGCCAGCAGCTTAGCGGGAGATGAGGAGCAGTACTTC
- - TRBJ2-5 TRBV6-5 CASRSGTTTGKTQYF TGTGCCAGCAGATCCGGGACAACTACGGGAAAGACCCAGTACTTC
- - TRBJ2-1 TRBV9 CASSPLQGSYNEQFF TGTGCCAGCAGCCCACTACAGGGCTCCTACAATGAGCAGTTCTTC
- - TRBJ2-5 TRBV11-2 CASSQGPQETQYF TGTGCCAGCAGCCAGGGCCCCCAGGAGACCCAGTACTTC
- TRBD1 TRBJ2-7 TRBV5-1 CASSLAPGQGAREQYF TGCGCCAGCAGCTTGGCTCCGGGACAGGGGGCCCGCGAGCAGTACTTC
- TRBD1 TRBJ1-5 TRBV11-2 CASSLVGTGGNQPQHF TGTGCCAGCAGCCTGGTCGGGACAGGGGGCAATCAGCCCCAGCATTTT
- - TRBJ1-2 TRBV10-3 CAISESPKTDIYGYTF TGTGCCATCAGTGAGTCTCCCAAGACGGACATCTATGGCTACACCTTC
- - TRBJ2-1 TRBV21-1 CASSKGVGTSGRRTPGNEQFF TGTGCCAGCAGCAAAGGGGTCGGGACTAGCGGGAGACGTACCCCCGGCAATGAGCAGTTCTTC
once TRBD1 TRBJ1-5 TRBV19 CASRNTGTDNQPQHF TGTGCCAGTAGGAATACCGGGACAGACAATCAGCCCCAGCATTTT
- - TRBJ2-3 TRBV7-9 CASSRDAGRADTQYF TGTGCCAGCAGCCGGGACGCCGGGAGAGCAGATACGCAGTATTTT
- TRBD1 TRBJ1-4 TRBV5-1 CASSTGTGVEKLFF TGCGCCAGCAGCACCGGGACAGGGGTCGAAAAACTGTTTTTT
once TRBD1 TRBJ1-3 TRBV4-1 CASSQVVGTGSGNTIYF TGCGCCAGCAGCCAAGTAGTAGGGACAGGGTCTGGAAACACCATATATTTT
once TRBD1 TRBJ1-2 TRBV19 CASRRQGRDGYTF TGTGCCAGTAGGAGACAGGGGAGGGATGGCTACACCTTC
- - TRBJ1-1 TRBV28 CAVDRPNTEAFF TGTGCCGTAGACAGACCGAACACTGAAGCTTTCTTT
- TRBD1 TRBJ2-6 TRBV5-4 CASSSKGTGGNSGANVLTF TGTGCCAGCAGCTCGAAAGGGACAGGGGGCAACTCTGGGGCCAACGTCCTGACTTTC
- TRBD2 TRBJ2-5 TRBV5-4 CASSLAGVGETQYF TGTGCCAGCAGCCTAGCGGGAGTTGGGGAGACCCAGTACTTC
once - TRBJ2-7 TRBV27 CASSLLGGQATGYEQYF TGTGCCAGCAGTTTATTAGGAGGGCAGGCTACAGGCTACGAGCAGTACTTC
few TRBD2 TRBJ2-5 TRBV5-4 CASSLPGLAPVETQYF TGTGCCAGCAGCTTACCGGGACTAGCCCCGGTGGAGACCCAGTACTTC
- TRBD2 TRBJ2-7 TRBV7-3 CASSLSSGSFDEQYF TGTGCCAGCAGCTTATCTAGCGGGAGTTTCGACGAGCAGTACTTC
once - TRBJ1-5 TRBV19 CASSIVRGQSGRNQPQHF TGTGCCAGTAGTATAGTGAGAGGACAGTCTGGCCGCAATCAGCCCCAGCATTTT
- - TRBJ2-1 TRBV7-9 CASRQGAPAFF TGTGCCAGCAGGCAAGGGGCGCCCGCGTTCTTC
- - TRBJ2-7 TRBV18 CASSPGGPYEQYF TGTGCCAGCTCACCAGGGGGCCCCTACGAGCAGTACTTC
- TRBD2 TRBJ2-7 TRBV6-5 CASGPGTSYEQYF TGTGCCAGCGGACCCGGGACTAGTTACGAGCAGTACTTC
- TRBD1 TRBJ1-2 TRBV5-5 CASSNAGTGGGGYTF TGTGCCAGCAGCAACGCCGGGACAGGGGGCGGGGGCTACACCTTC
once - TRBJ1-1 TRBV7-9 CASSRGQWQGWDTEAFF TGTGCCAGCAGCCGAGGCCAGTGGCAGGGATGGGACACTGAAGCTTTCTTT